This T cell receptor (beta chain) is drawn from a study of CD8+ T cells in alopecia areata. As for the study in general: Tofacitinib lasted 6 to 18 months, then 6 months off drug.

Specified treatment: oral pan-JAK inhibitor, 5-10 mg twice daily. About this clone itself: Its antigen is not known.

The study, taken as a whole, reports: For patients receiving tofacitinib, scalp clonality and expanded CD8+ clones among the top 100 significantly decreased.

Trimming left V 1 base short and J 9 bases short, with 13 bases between. The CDR3 runs 15 residues. From germline, CDR1 is SGHDN and CDR2 FVKESK. Investigators isolated RNA and reverse transcribed it into cDNA to act as the sequencing template. Measured with immunoSEQ multiplex PCR; TCRdb has only the in-frame clones, and not every one. The sample holds 210,000 or so clones; around 66% are singletons and the top ten take roughly 1.2%. This material consisted of CD4+ T cells sorted from blood, taken at week 44, from a patient treated with tofacitinib. This chain joins TRBV14 and TRBJ1-6, with no clear D. This receptor was taken from a human donor with alopecia areata. This chain's CDR3 is CASSQAISAVSPLHF. DNA for the CDR3: TGTGCCAGCAGCCAAGCGATCAGTGCGGTTTCACCCCTCCACTTT.